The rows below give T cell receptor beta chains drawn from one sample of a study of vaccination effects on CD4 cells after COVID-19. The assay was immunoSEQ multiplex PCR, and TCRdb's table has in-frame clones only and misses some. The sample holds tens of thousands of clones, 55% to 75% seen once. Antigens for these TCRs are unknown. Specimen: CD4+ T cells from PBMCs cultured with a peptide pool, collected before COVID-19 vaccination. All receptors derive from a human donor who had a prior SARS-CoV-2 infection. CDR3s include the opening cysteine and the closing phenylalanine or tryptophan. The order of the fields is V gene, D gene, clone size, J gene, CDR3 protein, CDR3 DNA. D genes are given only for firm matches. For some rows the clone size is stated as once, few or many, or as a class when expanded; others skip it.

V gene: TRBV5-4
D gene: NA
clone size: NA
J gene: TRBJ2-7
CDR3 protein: CASSHRASNEQYF
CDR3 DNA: TGTGCCAGCAGCCACAGGGCTTCCAACGAGCAGTACTTC

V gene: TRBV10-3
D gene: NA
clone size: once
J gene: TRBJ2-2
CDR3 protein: CAISELNTGELFF
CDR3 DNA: TGTGCCATCAGTGAGCTGAACACCGGGGAGCTGTTTTTT

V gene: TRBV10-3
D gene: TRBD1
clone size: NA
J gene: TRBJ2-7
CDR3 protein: CAIRKTGAFAYEQYF
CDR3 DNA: TGTGCCATCAGGAAAACAGGGGCTTTCGCCTACGAGCAGTACTTC

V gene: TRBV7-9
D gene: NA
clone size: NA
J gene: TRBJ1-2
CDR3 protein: CASSPLLGRGMDYGYTF
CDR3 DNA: TGTGCCAGCAGCCCCCTCTTAGGTCGGGGGATGGACTATGGCTACACCTTC

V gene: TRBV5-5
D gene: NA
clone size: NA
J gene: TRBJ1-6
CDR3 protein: CASSLVSAAGSPLHF
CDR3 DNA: TGTGCCAGCAGCTTGGTCTCGGCAGCTGGCTCACCCCTCCACTTT

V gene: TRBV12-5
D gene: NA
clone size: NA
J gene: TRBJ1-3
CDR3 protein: CASGSPGRGASGNTIYF
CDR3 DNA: TGTGCTAGTGGTTCACCCGGGAGAGGGGCCTCTGGAAACACCATATATTTT

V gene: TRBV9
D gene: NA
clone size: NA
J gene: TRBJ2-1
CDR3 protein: CASSSWAGLDNEQFF
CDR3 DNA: TGTGCCAGCAGTTCATGGGCAGGGCTGGACAATGAGCAGTTCTTC

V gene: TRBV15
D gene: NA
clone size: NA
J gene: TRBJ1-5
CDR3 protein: CATKPRVGNQPQHF
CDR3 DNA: TGTGCCACCAAACCCAGGGTAGGAAATCAGCCCCAGCATTTT

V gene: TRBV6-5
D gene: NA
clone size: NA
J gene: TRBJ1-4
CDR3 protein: CASSYREPSEKLFF
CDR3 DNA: TGTGCCAGCAGTTACAGGGAGCCGAGTGAAAAACTGTTTTTT

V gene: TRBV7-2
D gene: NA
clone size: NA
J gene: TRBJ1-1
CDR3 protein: CASSLVGGVAEAFF
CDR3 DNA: TGTGCCAGCAGCTTAGTAGGAGGGGTGGCTGAAGCTTTCTTT

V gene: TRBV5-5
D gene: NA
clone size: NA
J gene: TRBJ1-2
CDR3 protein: CASSRRGDNYGYTF
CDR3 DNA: TGTGCCAGCAGCCGGAGGGGGGACAACTATGGCTACACCTTC

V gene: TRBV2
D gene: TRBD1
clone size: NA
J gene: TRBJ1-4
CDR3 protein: CASSDSGQGNEKLFF
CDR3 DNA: TGTGCCAGCTCGGACTCGGGACAGGGAAATGAAAAACTGTTTTTT

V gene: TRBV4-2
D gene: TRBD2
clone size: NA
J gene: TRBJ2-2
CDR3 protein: CASSQESSGGVGTGELFF
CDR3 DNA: TGTGCCAGCAGCCAAGAGTCTAGCGGGGGCGTCGGCACCGGGGAGCTGTTTTTT

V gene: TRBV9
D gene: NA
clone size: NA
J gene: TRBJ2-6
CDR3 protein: CASSIRGSGANVLTF
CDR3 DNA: TGTGCCAGCAGCATCAGGGGCTCTGGGGCCAACGTCCTGACTTTC

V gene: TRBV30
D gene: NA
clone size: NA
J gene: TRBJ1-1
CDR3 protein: CASNSGPYTEAFF
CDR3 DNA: TGTGCCTCCAACTCGGGACCCTACACTGAAGCTTTCTTT

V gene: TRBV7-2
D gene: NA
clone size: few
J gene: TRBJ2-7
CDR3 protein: CASSLGAGPSYEQYF
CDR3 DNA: TGTGCCAGCAGCTTAGGGGCAGGTCCGTCCTACGAGCAGTACTTC

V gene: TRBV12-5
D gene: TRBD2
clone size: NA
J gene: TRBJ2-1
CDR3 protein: CASGAYLAGEVKFKQFF
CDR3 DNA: TGTGCTAGTGGCGCCTACTTAGCGGGAGAGGTAAAGTTCAAGCAGTTCTTC

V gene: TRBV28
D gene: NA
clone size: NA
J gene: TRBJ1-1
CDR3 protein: CASRDSGGRAEAFF
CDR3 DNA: TGTGCCAGCAGGGACTCGGGGGGGAGGGCTGAAGCTTTCTTT

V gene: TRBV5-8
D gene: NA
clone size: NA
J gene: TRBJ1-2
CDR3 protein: CASSLADGGSYGYTF
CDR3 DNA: TGTGCCAGCAGCTTGGCCGATGGGGGCAGCTATGGCTACACCTTC

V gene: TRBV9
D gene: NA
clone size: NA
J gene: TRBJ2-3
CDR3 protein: CASSVASPGTDTQYF
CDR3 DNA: TGTGCCAGCAGCGTAGCTTCGCCGGGTACAGATACGCAGTATTTT

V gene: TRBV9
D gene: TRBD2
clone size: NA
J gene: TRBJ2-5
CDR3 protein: CASSVGLAGGIETQYF
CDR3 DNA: TGTGCCAGCAGCGTAGGCCTAGCGGGAGGGATAGAGACCCAGTACTTC

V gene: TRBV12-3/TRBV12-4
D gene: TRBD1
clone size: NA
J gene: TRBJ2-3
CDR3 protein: CAAGGFYTQYF
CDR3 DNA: TGTGCCGCAGGGGGTTTCTATACGCAGTATTTT

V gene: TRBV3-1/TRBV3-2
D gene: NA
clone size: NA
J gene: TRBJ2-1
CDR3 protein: CASLAGLWSSYNEQFF
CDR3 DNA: TGTGCCAGTCTGGCCGGCCTTTGGAGCTCCTACAATGAGCAGTTCTTC

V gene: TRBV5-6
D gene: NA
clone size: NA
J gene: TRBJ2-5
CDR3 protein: CASSYGVTGQETQYF
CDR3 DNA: TGTGCCAGCAGTTACGGGGTCACAGGGCAAGAGACCCAGTACTTC

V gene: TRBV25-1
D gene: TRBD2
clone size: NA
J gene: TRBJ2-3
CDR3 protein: CASSEFGGGRTDTQYF
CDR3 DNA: TGTGCCAGCAGTGAGTTCGGCGGGGGTAGGACAGATACGCAGTATTTT

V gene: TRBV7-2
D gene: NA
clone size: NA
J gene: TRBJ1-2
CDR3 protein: CASSLNDPDAYGYTF
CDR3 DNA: TGTGCCAGCAGCTTAAATGACCCAGACGCCTATGGCTACACCTTC

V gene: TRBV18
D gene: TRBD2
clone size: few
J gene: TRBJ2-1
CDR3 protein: CASSPTAGASSYNEQFF
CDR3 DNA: TGTGCCAGCTCACCGACTGCGGGAGCGAGCTCCTACAATGAGCAGTTCTTC

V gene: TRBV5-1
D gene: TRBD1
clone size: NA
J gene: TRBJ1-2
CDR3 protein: CASTPGGNYGYTF
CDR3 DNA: TGCGCCAGCACGCCAGGGGGCAACTATGGCTACACCTTC

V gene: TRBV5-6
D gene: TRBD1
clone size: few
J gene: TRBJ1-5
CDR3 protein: CASSLWGQGHQPQHF
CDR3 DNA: TGTGCCAGCAGCTTGTGGGGACAGGGGCATCAGCCCCAGCATTTT

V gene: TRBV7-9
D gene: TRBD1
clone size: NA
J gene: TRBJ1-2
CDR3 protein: CASSSGTGDSYGYTF
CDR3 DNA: TGTGCCAGCAGCTCCGGGACAGGGGATAGCTATGGCTACACCTTC

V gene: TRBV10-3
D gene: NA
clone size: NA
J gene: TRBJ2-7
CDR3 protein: CASRGEGSYEQYF
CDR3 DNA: TGTGCCTCCCGAGGGGAAGGATCCTACGAGCAGTACTTC

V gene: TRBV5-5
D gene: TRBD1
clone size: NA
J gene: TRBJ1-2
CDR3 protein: CASSLALDRVYGYTF
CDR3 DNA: TGTGCCAGCAGCTTGGCCCTGGACAGGGTATATGGCTACACCTTC

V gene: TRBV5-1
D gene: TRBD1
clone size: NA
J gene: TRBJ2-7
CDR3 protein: CASSLDRGFYEQYF
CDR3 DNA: TGCGCCAGCAGCTTGGACAGGGGCTTCTACGAGCAGTACTTC

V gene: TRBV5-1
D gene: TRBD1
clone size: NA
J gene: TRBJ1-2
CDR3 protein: CASSGQGAPRGYTF
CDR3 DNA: TGCGCCAGCAGCGGACAGGGGGCGCCCCGAGGCTACACCTTC

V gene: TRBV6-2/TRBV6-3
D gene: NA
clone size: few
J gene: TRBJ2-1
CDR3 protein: CASSYSVENNEQFF
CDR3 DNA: TGTGCCAGCAGTTACTCTGTCGAGAACAATGAGCAGTTCTTC

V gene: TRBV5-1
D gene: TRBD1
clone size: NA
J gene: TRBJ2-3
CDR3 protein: CASSVTGTGLDTQYF
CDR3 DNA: TGCGCCAGCAGCGTTACCGGGACAGGGTTAGATACGCAGTATTTT

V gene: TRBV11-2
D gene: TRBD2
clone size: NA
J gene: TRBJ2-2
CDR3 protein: CASSRTSGRAGELFF
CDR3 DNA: TGTGCCAGCAGCCGGACTAGCGGGAGGGCCGGGGAGCTGTTTTTT

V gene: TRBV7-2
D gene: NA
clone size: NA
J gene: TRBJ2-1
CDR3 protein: CASSLSSYNEQFF
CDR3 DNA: TGTGCCAGCAGCTTATCCTCCTACAATGAGCAGTTCTTC

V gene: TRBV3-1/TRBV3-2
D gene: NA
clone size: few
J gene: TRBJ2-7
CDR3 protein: CASSLQGQGSYEQYF
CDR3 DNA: TGTGCCAGCAGCCTACAGGGTCAGGGCTCCTACGAGCAGTACTTC

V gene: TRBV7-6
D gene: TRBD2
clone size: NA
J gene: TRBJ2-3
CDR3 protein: CASSSPLSGGLRDTQYF
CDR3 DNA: TGTGCCAGCAGCTCGCCACTCAGCGGGGGGTTAAGAGATACGCAGTATTTT

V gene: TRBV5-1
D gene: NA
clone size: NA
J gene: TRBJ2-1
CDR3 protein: CASSLEGTTGGEQFF
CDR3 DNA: TGCGCCAGCAGCTTGGAGGGGACCACCGGCGGTGAGCAGTTCTTC

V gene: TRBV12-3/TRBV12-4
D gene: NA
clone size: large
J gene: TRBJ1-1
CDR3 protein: CASSPEGQREAFF
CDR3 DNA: TGTGCCAGCAGCCCCGAAGGACAGAGGGAAGCTTTCTTT

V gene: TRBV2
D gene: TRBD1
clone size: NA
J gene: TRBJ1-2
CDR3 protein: CASSEAGTGSYGYTF
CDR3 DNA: TGTGCCAGCAGTGAAGCCGGGACAGGCAGCTATGGCTACACCTTC

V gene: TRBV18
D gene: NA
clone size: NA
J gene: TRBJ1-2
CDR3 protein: CASSLDRTYGYTF
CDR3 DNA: TGTGCCAGCTCACTCGACAGGACCTATGGCTACACCTTC

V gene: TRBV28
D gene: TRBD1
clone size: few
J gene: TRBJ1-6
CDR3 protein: CATYGQGGSPLHF
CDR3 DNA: TGTGCCACTTACGGACAGGGCGGTTCACCCCTCCACTTT

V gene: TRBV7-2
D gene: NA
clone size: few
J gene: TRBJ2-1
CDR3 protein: CASSRRWISADEQFF
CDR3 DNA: TGTGCCAGCAGCCGTCGGTGGATTTCTGCGGATGAGCAGTTCTTC